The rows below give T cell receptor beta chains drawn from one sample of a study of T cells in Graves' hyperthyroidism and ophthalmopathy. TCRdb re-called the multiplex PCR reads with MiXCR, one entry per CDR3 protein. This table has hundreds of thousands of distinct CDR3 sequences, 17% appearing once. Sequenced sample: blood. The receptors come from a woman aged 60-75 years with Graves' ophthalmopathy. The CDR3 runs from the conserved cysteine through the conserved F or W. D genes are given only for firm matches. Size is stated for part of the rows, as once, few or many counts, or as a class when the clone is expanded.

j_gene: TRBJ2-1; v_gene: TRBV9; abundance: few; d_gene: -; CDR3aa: CASSAGLAWDEQFF; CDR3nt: TGTGCCAGCAGCGCAGGCTTAGCTTGGGATGAGCAGTTCTTC
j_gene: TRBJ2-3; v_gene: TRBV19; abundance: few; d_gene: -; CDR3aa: CASSITDTQYF; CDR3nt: TGTGCCAGTAGCATCACAGATACGCAGTATTTT
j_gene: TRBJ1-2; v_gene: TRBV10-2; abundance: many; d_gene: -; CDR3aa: CASGDLLTNYGYTF; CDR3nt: TGCGCCAGCGGAGACCTGTTAACTAACTATGGCTACACCTTC
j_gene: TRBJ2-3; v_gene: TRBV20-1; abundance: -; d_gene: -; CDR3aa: CSSQAGHEGTDTQYF; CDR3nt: TGCAGTTCACAAGCCGGCCACGAGGGCACAGATACGCAGTATTTT
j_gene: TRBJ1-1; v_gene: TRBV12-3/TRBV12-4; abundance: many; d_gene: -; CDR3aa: CASTGTGNTEAFF; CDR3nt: TGTGCCAGCACCGGAACAGGGAACACTGAAGCTTTCTTT
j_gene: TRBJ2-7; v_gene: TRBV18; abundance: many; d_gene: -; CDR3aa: CASSSDTAQQYF; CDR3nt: TGTGCCAGCTCATCGGACACTGCGCAGCAGTACTTC
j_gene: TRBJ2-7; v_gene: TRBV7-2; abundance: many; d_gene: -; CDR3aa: CASSLYQGPLEQYF; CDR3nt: TGTGCCAGCAGCTTATATCAGGGCCCGCTCGAGCAGTACTTC
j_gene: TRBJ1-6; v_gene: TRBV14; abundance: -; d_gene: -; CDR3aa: CASSQDGMGDSPLHF; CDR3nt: TGTGCCAGCAGCCAAGATGGAATGGGGGATTCACCCCTCCACTTT
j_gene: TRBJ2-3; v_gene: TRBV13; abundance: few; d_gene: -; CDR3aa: CASSQLWWGTDTQYF; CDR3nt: TGTGCCAGCAGCCAACTTTGGTGGGGAACAGATACGCAGTATTTT
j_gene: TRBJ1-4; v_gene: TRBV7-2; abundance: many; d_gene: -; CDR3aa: CASSLGPARGDEKLFF; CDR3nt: TGTGCCAGCAGCTTAGGACCAGCCAGGGGAGACGAAAAACTGTTTTTT
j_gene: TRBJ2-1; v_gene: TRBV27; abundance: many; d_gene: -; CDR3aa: CASSLVPQGPYNEQFF; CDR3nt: TGTGCCAGCAGTTTGGTCCCGCAGGGTCCGTACAATGAGCAGTTCTTC
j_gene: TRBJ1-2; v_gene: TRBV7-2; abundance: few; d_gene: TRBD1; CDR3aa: CASSLDRDPGYGYTF; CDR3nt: TGTGCCAGCAGTCTAGACAGGGATCCTGGCTATGGCTACACCTTC
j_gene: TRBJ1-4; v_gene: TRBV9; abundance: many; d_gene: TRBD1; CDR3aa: CASSAEAGGNEKLFF; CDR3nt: TGTGCCAGCAGCGCGGAGGCAGGGGGTAATGAAAAACTGTTTTTT
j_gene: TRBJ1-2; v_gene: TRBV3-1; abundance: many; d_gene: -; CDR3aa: CASSRRTASNYGYTF; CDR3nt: TGTGCCAGCAGCCGTCGAACAGCGTCTAACTATGGCTACACCTTC
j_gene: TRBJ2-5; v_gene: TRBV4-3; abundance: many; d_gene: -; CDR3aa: CASSQVETGTQYF; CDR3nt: TGCGCCAGCAGCCAAGTGGAGACCGGGACCCAGTACTTC
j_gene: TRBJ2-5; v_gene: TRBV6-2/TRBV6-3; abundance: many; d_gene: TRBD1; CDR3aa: CASSYSGGVETQYF; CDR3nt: TGTGCCAGCAGTTACTCAGGGGGCGTGGAGACCCAGTACTTC
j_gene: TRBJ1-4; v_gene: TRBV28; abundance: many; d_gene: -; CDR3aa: CASSQSLGTSNEKLFF; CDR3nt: TGTGCCAGCTCCCAGTCTCTGGGCACCTCTAATGAAAAACTGTTTTTT
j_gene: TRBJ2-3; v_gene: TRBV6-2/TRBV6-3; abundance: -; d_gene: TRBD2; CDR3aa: CASSFSSGADTQYF; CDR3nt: TGTGCCAGCAGTTTCTCTAGCGGAGCAGATACGCAGTATTTT
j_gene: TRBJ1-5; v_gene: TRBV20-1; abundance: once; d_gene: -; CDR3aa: CSARGTSYNQPQHF; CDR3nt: TGCAGTGCTAGGGGAACATCCTACAATCAGCCCCAGCATTTT
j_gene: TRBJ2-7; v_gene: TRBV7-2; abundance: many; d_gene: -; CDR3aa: CASSSRRGLQYF; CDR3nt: TGTGCCAGCAGCTCCCGGAGGGGGTTGCAGTACTTC
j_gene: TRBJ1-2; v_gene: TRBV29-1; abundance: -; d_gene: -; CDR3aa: CSVVDLGGNYGYTF; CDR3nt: TGCAGCGTTGTCGATCTCGGAGGTAACTATGGCTACACCTTC
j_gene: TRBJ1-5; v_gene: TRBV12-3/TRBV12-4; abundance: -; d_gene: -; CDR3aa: CASSLRGSQPQHF; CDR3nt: TGTGCCAGCAGTTTGAGGGGAAGTCAGCCCCAGCATTTT
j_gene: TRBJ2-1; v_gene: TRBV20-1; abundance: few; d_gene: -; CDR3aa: CSLDGGPFYNEQFF; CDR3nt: TGCAGTCTTGACGGGGGTCCGTTTTACAATGAGCAGTTCTTC
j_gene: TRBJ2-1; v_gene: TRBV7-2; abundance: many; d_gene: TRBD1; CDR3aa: CASSLRTGGWQFF; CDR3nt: TGTGCCAGCAGCTTGCGAACAGGGGGCTGGCAGTTCTTC
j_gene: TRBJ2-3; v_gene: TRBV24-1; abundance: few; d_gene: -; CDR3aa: CATRRGLQGGVDTQYF; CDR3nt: TGTGCCACCAGAAGGGGGCTACAGGGAGGCGTAGATACGCAGTATTTT
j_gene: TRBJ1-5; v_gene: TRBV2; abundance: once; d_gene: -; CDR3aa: CASSGGRDNQPQHF; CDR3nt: TGTGCCAGCAGCGGGGGGAGGGACAATCAGCCCCAGCATTTT
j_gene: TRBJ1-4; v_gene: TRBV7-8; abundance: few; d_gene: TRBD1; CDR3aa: CASSGTGGLNEKLFF; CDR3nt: TGTGCCAGCAGCGGGACAGGGGGCCTTAATGAAAAACTGTTTTTT
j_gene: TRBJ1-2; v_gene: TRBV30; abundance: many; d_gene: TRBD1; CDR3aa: CALGQGLWGYTF; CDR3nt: TGTGCCTTGGGACAGGGGTTGTGGGGCTACACCTTC
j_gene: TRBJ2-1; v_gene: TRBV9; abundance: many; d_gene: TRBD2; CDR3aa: CASTAGGLNEQFF; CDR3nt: TGTGCCAGCACTGCGGGGGGACTCAATGAGCAGTTCTTC
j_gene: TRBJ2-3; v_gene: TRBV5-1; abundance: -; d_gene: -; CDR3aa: CASSLGAQGGADTQYF; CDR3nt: TGCGCCAGCAGCTTGGGGGCCCAGGGAGGAGCAGATACGCAGTATTTT
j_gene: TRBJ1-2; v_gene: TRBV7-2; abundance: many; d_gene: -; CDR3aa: CASTSKNGVGYTF; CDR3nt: TGTGCCAGCACATCTAAAAATGGGGTTGGCTACACCTTC
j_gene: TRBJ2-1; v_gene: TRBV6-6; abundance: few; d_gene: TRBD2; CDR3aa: CASSYSGGSSYNEQFF; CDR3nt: TGTGCCAGCAGTTACTCGGGCGGGAGCTCCTACAATGAGCAGTTCTTC
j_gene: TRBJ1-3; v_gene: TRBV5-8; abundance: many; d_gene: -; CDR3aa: CASSKSGRGDTIYF; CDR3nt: TGTGCCAGCAGCAAGTCCGGCCGGGGGGACACCATATATTTT
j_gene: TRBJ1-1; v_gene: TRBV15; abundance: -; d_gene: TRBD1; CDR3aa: CATSTMDRENTEAFF; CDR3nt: TGTGCCACCAGCACAATGGACAGGGAGAACACTGAAGCTTTCTTT
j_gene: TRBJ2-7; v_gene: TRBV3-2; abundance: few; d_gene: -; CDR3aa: CASSAGRDQYF; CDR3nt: TGTGCCAGCAGCGCAGGGAGGGATCAGTACTTC
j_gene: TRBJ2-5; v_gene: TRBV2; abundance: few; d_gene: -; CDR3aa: CASSGQRQETQYF; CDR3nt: TGTGCCAGCAGTGGACAGAGGCAAGAGACCCAGTACTTC
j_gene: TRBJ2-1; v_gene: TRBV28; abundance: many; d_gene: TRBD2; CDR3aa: CASSFRTSFISGDEQFF; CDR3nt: TGTGCCAGCAGCTTTCGGACTAGCTTCATATCGGGGGATGAGCAGTTCTTC
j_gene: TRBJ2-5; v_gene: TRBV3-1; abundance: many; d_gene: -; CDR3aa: CASSQGPQETQYF; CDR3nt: TGTGCCAGCAGCCAAGGCCCGCAGGAGACCCAGTACTTC
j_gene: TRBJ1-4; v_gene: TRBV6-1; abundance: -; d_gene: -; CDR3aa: CASSEFYRPELEKLFF; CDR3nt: TGTGCCAGCAGTGAATTTTATAGACCCGAGCTTGAAAAACTGTTTTTT
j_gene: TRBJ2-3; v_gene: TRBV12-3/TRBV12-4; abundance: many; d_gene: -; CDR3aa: CASSLGRGSDTDTQYF; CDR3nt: TGTGCCAGCAGTTTAGGCAGGGGTAGCGACACAGATACGCAGTATTTT
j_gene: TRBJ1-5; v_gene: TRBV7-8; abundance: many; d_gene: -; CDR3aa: CASSLFAAGIGQFNQPQHF; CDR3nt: TGTGCCAGCAGCTTATTCGCGGCAGGAATAGGCCAGTTCAATCAGCCCCAGCATTTT
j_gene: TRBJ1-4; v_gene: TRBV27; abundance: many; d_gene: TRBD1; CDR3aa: CASSGWTGRRNEKLFF; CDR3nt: TGTGCCAGCAGTGGATGGACAGGGCGGCGTAATGAAAAACTGTTTTTT
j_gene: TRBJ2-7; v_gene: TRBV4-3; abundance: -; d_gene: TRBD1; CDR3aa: CASSQEEPGQADYEQYF; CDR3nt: TGCGCCAGCAGCCAAGAGGAACCGGGACAGGCCGACTACGAGCAGTACTTC
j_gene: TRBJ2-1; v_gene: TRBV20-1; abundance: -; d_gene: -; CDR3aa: CSASSPSDGSSYNEQFF; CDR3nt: TGCAGTGCCAGCAGTCCTAGCGACGGTAGCTCCTACAATGAGCAGTTCTTC